The present T cell receptor beta chain was sequenced within a study of vaccination effects on CD4 cells after COVID-19. Overall study context: A couple of convalescent donors provided samples 16 days and one week before vaccination. Regarding the study as a whole: The post-vaccine spike-reactive clones of convalescents showed a predominance of new vaccine-induced clones.

As for this clone: Its antigen remains unknown.

Expansion of antigen-specific CD4+ T cells with viral peptide pools was carried out by the ViraFEST assay before sequencing. Following 10 days of culture, CD4+ T cells were isolated. Sometime from March through December 2020, the person acquired a SARS-CoV-2 infection that PCR confirmed. IL-2 medium supplanted half the medium on days 3 and 7. Trimming shortened V by 0 bases and J by 0 bases, and 10 bases separated the two germline ends. The CDR3 covers 16 residues. Germline V lookup: CDR1 SGHRS, CDR2 YFSETQ. The repertoire was sequenced with immunoSEQ multiplex PCR; TCRdb's copy has only in-frame clones and lacks some. This table has tens of thousands of clones, over 70% appearing once.

The sample consisted of CD4+ T cells from PBMCs cultured with a peptide pool, taken before COVID-19 vaccination. The receptor was isolated from a human donor who had a prior SARS-CoV-2 infection. This chain uses TRBV5-1 with TRBJ1-3; no firm D call. CDR3 region: CASSLGGTSSGNTIYF. The CDR3 DNA reads as TGCGCCAGCAGCTTGGGGGGTACCAGCTCTGGAAACACCATATATTTT. The full variable domain, rest sourced from reference TRBV5-1 and TRBJ1-3, is KAGVTQTPRYLIKTRGQQVTLSCSPISGHRSVSWYQQTPGQGLQFLFEYFSETQRNKGNFPGRFSGRQFSNSRSEMNVSTLELGDSALYLCASSLGGTSSGNTIYFGEGSWLTVV.